The 20 T cell receptor beta chains below all came from one sample that was sequenced in a study of blood T cell repertoires in COVID-19. Sequencing was performed with immunoSEQ multiplex PCR; in TCRdb, only in-frame clones are kept and a portion is missing. Among over 50,000 clones listed, approximately 84% were seen once. Sequencing used peripheral blood. Source of these receptors: a human donor in a cohort sampled during active COVID-19.

This chain joins TRBV28 and TRBJ1-5, with 7 nucleotides matching TRBD1. From germline, CDR1 is MDHEN and CDR2 SYDVKM. The trim removed 7 bases at V and 6 bases at J, leaving 6 bases unmatched. The CDR3 covers 13 residues. Here the CDR3 DNA reads TGTGCCAGCAACCTACAGGGGATTCAGCCCCAGCATTTT. Protein sequence: CASNLQGIQPQHF.

The J gene is TRBJ2-1, the V gene TRBV5-5, with D perhaps TRBD2 (6 bases). The germline V gene has CDR1 SGHKS and CDR2 YYEKEE (reference sequence). V was cut by 1 base and J by 1 base, with 12 bases left in between. CDR3 length equals 16 residues. The CDR3 region is CASSLSPGLSYNEQFF. CDR3 DNA sequence: TGTGCCAGCAGCTTGTCTCCGGGACTGTCCTACAATGAGCAGTTCTTC.

V is TRBV6-5 and J is TRBJ1-5, with D unclear. The CDR3 length is 13 residues. Germline lookup yields CDR1 MNHEY and CDR2 SVGAGI. The ends were cut back, 7 bases at V and 2 bases at J, with 9 bases in the middle. Here the CDR3 reads CASMAQGNQPQHF. In nucleotides, the CDR3 is TGTGCCAGCATGGCTCAGGGCAATCAGCCCCAGCATTTT.

The chain couples TRBV9 to TRBJ2-7, with D possibly TRBD2 on 5 matching bases. V was cut by 3 bases and J by 0 bases, with 10 bases left in between. Germline CDR1 is SGDLS and CDR2 is YYNGEE. CDR3 size: 14 residues. The DNA for the CDR3 is TGTGCCAGCAGCGGTCTAGGGAGCTCCTACGAGCAGTACTTC. Translating gives CASSGLGSSYEQYF.

The rearrangement links TRBV18 to TRBJ1-1, with 7 bases matching TRBD1. The CDR3 spans 17 residues. From germline, CDR1 is KGHSH and CDR2 LQKENI. The ends lost 3 bases at V and 1 base at J; junction bases unmatched: 11. This CDR3 reads CASSPRFDRVGNTEAFF. CDR3 in DNA: TGTGCCAGCTCACCCCGTTTTGACAGGGTTGGGAACACTGAAGCTTTCTTT. The entire variable domain, with the rest obtained from reference TRBV18 and TRBJ1-1, is as follows: NAGVMQNPRHLVRRRGQEARLRCSPMKGHSHVYWYRQLPEEGLKFMVYLQKENIIDESGMPKERFSAEFPKEGPSILRIQQVVRGDSAAYFCASSPRFDRVGNTEAFFGQGTRLTVV.

This chain joins TRBV28 and TRBJ2-7; TRBD1 matches at 8 bases. The CDR3 loop spans 13 amino acids. The V gene end was trimmed by 7 bases and the J gene end by 10 bases; junction bases not matched to a gene: 12. Germline loops: CDR1 MDHEN, CDR2 SYDVKM. The CDR3: CASKLGQGQSQYF. The CDR3 DNA reads as TGTGCCAGCAAATTAGGACAGGGACAAAGTCAGTACTTC.

The chain combines TRBV11-1 with TRBJ2-1; TRBD2 aligns across 12 bases. CDR3 length: 15 amino acids. Unmatched junction bases numbered 9, after V lost 6 bases and J lost 9 bases. CDR1 SGHAT and CDR2 FQDESV come from the germline V gene (reference sequence). The CDR3 nucleotides read TGTGCCAGCAGACTAGGACTAGCGGGACGAGGTGAGCAGTTCTTC. Amino acid sequence: CASRLGLAGRGEQFF. The complete variable domain, with remaining parts taken from reference TRBV11-1 and TRBJ2-1, reads EAEVAQSPRYKITEKSQAVAFWCDPISGHATLYWYRQILGQGPELLVQFQDESVVDDSQLPKDRFSAERLKGVDSTLKIQPAELGDSAMYLCASRLGLAGRGEQFFGPGTRLTVL.

In this sample, this clone turned up once. V and J are TRBV28 and TRBJ2-1, with a possible D match to TRBD1 (6 bases). CDR3 length: 16 amino acids. Per germline, CDR1 MDHEN and CDR2 SYDVKM. With 1 base removed from V and 0 bases from J, the gap between germline ends came to 10 bases. The CDR3 DNA reads TGTGCCAGCAGTTTATTAGGGACATTCTCCTACAATGAGCAGTTCTTC. Residues: CASSLLGTFSYNEQFF.

The chain uses TRBV10-3 and TRBJ2-2; 7 nucleotides align to TRBD1. V shed 2 bases and J 8 bases; nucleotides not matched to a gene: 8. Germline V CDR1 and CDR2: ENHRY, SYGVKD. The CDR3 extends over 15 amino acids. CDR3 sequence (DNA): TGTGCCATCAGTGAGGCACAGGGGCGCTCTGGGGAGCTGTTTTTT. Translating it yields CAISEAQGRSGELFF.

The rearrangement links TRBV9 to TRBJ2-7, with no clear D. CDR3 size: 14 residues. Trimming took off 7 bases at V and 3 bases at J, with 17 bases between the two ends. Germline V CDR1 and CDR2: SGDLS, YYNGEE. CDR3 loop: CASGPSLELYEQYF. The DNA of the CDR3 is TGTGCCAGCGGGCCCTCCTTAGAGCTCTACGAGCAGTACTTC.

This clone is termed medium-sized. The chain joins TRBV9 to TRBJ2-1, with 8 bases identical to TRBD2. V was clipped by 0 bases and J by 8 bases; unmatched bases: 10. CDR1 is SGDLS and CDR2 is YYNGEE in the germline V gene. The CDR3 runs 16 residues. CDR3: CASSVGVTSGVDEQFF. In DNA form, the CDR3 reads TGTGCCAGCAGCGTAGGGGTAACTAGCGGAGTGGATGAGCAGTTCTTC.

A word on this clone: Other nucleotide sequences from this sample produce the same CDR3. This chain's CDR3 is CSVGTGNQPQHF. The DNA for the CDR3 is TGCAGCGTTGGGACAGGTAATCAGCCCCAGCATTTT. The chain has TRBV29-1 and TRBJ1-5; 7 bases line up with TRBD1. With V trimmed by 4 bases and J by 4 bases, 1 base remained unmatched. This CDR3 region has 12 residues. Germline lookup yields CDR1 SQVTM and CDR2 ANQGSEA.

The V and J genes are TRBV5-1 and TRBJ1-5, with 7 bases identical to TRBD1. Trimming removed 4 bases from V and 3 bases from J; junction bases left unmatched: 7. Germline CDR1 reads SGHRS; CDR2 reads YFSETQ. The CDR3 is made up of 15 amino acids. CDR3 nucleotide sequence: TGCGCCAGCAGCCTCGACAGGGAGTCCAATCAGCCCCAGCATTTT. It translates to CASSLDRESNQPQHF.

V is TRBV6-2 or TRBV6-3 and J is TRBJ1-2; D remains unclear. Germline lookup yields CDR1 MNHEY and CDR2 SVGEGT. With 2 bases removed from V and 5 bases from J, the gap between germline ends came to 9 bases. This CDR3 is built from 13 residues. The CDR3 DNA sequence: TGTGCCAGCAGTTACGGCCAGGTGTATGGCTACACCTTC. Translating gives CASSYGQVYGYTF.

The V call is TRBV7-3, the J call TRBJ2-3; D call uncertain. Germline CDR1 is SGHTA and CDR2 is FQGTGA. Between the trimmed V and J ends, which lost 5 bases and 0 bases, there was a span of 6 bases. The CDR3 contains 13 residues. CDR3 coding DNA: TGTGCCAGCAGCCCGACTAGCACAGATACGCAGTATTTT. Protein product: CASSPTSTDTQYF.

This chain connects TRBV5-1 to TRBJ2-7, with TRBD2 matching 10 bases. J lost 7 bases, V lost 3 bases, and 10 bases had no gene match. CDR1 and CDR2 from the germline V gene are SGHRS and YFSETQ. The length of the CDR3 is 15 residues. The CDR3 sequence is CASSSLGAGGQEQYF. The CDR3 DNA reads as TGCGCCAGCAGCTCGCTAGGAGCGGGAGGGCAGGAGCAGTACTTC.

The V and J genes are TRBV6-5 and TRBJ1-2, with 7 positions matching TRBD1. V lost 6 bases, J lost 8 bases, and 6 bases stayed unmatched. In germline, CDR1 is MNHEY, CDR2 SVGAGI. This CDR3 has 12 residues. In nucleotides, the CDR3 is TGTGCCAGCAGCAAGACAGGGAAGGGCTACACCTTC. Its translation: CASSKTGKGYTF.

The chain uses TRBV14 and TRBJ2-3; 8 positions match TRBD1. V trimming: 0 bases; J trimming: 4 bases; junction bases outside the gene matches: 12. Germline V gene data show CDR1 as SGHDN and CDR2 as FVKESK. There are 18 residues in the CDR3. CDR3 sequence reads: CASSQEDRTGMMADTQYF. In DNA, the CDR3 is TGTGCCAGCAGCCAAGAAGACCGGACAGGGATGATGGCAGATACGCAGTATTTT.

This sequence joins TRBV13 and TRBJ1-1; TRBD1 aligns across 7 bases. The CDR3 runs to 12 residues. The junction had 7 bases not matched to a gene; V was cut back by 4 bases and J by 11 bases. Per germline, CDR1 PRHDT and CDR2 FYEKMQ (reference sequence). The CDR3 loop reads CASSYPGGFAFF. The CDR3 DNA is TGTGCCAGCAGCTACCCAGGGGGTTTTGCTTTCTTT.

The genes are TRBV7-6 and TRBJ2-7, with 10 bases fitting TRBD2. This CDR3 has 20 amino acids. From germline, CDR1 is SGHVS and CDR2 FNYEAQ. The V gene end was trimmed by 1 base and the J gene end by 2 bases; junction bases not matched to a gene: 17. The chain's CDR3 is CASSLVPPGHRTSGTYEQYF. The CDR3, as DNA: TGTGCCAGCAGCTTAGTCCCACCGGGACACCGGACTAGCGGTACCTACGAGCAGTACTTC.